The clone carrying this T cell receptor beta chain was observed at least ten times. The V end was cut by 1 base, the J end by 2 bases, with 9 bases between. Germline V lookup: CDR1 MDHEN, CDR2 SYDVKM. There are 14 residues in the CDR3. As for time point: after trial treatment. Treatment here: LDRT plus nivolumab, ipilimumab, low-dose cyclophosphamide and aspirin (RACIN trial). The data were obtained in a study of low-dose radiotherapy and immunotherapy resistance in tumors. Study at large: Patients took aspirin 300 mg by mouth once daily. This continued for four cycles, starting on cycle 1 day 1.

Priming of first-strand cDNA relied on TRAV- and TRBV-specific primers (covering alpha and beta chains). The authors ran 20 PCR cycles to amplify TCRs with a constant-region primer and V-primer adapter. TCRdb reanalysed the reads using MiXCR and keeps one entry per CDR3 protein. The sample lists 35,000 to 50,000 distinct CDR3 sequences, around 21% occurring once. This TCR derives from a female donor with ovarian cancer. V usage is TRBV28 and J usage is TRBJ2-7; D is unclear. The sample in question was PBMCs, obtained after low-dose radiotherapy plus immunotherapy. The CDR3 DNA reads as TGTGCCAGCAGTTTATTTCATAGACCCTACGAGCAGTACTTC. Encoded protein: CASSLFHRPYEQYF.